What follows are 3 T cell receptor beta chains derived from one specimen sequenced in a study of blood T cell repertoires in COVID-19. Repertoires were generated with immunoSEQ multiplex PCR, while TCRdb's copy carries only in-frame clones and drops some. The repertoire consists of 90,000 to 120,000 clones, with around 90% occurring once and the leading ten covering 4.5% to 6%. The sequenced sample consisted of peripheral blood. All receptors come from a man in his forties with active or convalescent COVID-19.

J is TRBJ2-7 and V is TRBV28; weak D call: TRBD2 (5 bases). The CDR3 is made up of 16 amino acids. CDR1 is MDHEN, CDR2 SYDVKM, per germline. V shed 4 bases and J shed 2 bases, with 18 bases lying between them. The CDR3 here is CASSSPLKTGTYEQYF. The CDR3 region has the DNA TGTGCCAGCAGTTCCCCCCTTAAGACGGGAACCTACGAGCAGTACTTC. Full variable domain (remainder filled in from reference TRBV28 and TRBJ2-7): DVKVTQSSRYLVKRTGEKVFLECVQDMDHENMFWYRQDPGLGLRLIYFSYDVKMKEKGDIPEGYSVSREKKERFSLILESASTNQTSMYLCASSSPLKTGTYEQYFGPGTRLTVT.

The chain uses TRBV12-2 and TRBJ2-2; TRBD2, the table's D call, lacks a check against the DNA. TRBV12-2 constitutes a pseudogene. The CDR3 has 16 residues. This chain's CDR3 is CASRLALPAVHGELFF. The CDR3 DNA follows: TGTGCAAGTCGCTTAGCGCTGCCAGCGGTTCACGGGGAGCTGTTTTTT.

The V and J genes are TRBV28 and TRBJ1-3; D uncertain. Per germline, CDR1 MDHEN and CDR2 SYDVKM. This CDR3 comprises 13 residues. Trimming removed 8 bases at V and 0 bases at J, with 8 bases between. The DNA of the CDR3 is TGTGCCAGCTACTTAAACTCTGGAAACACCATATATTTT. Translating it yields CASYLNSGNTIYF.